This T cell receptor (beta chain) was obtained from a study of blood T cell repertoires in COVID-19. CDR1 is MNHEY and CDR2 is SVGEGT in the germline V gene. The CDR3 is made up of 12 amino acids. Trimming left V 6 bases short and J 10 bases short, with 13 bases between. Profiled with immunoSEQ multiplex PCR; TCRdb holds only in-frame clones, not every one. Of some 110,000 clones in the sample, about 82% were seen once. The TCR comes from a man in his sixties with active or convalescent COVID-19. V usage is TRBV6-2 or TRBV6-3 and J usage is TRBJ2-1; TRBD2 might be the D (6 bases). Sequenced input: peripheral blood. CDR3 residues: CASSPRDSEQFF. DNA of the CDR3: TGTGCCAGCAGCCCCCGGGACTCCGAGCAGTTCTTC.